This TCR beta chain was documented in a study of T cells after yellow fever vaccination. 5'RACE template switching produced TCR cDNA carrying a universal primer site and UMIs. TCRdb processed the 5' RACE reads anew with MiXCR; each CDR3 protein has one entry. This sample carries some 300,000 distinct CDR3 sequences, about 10% of them seen once, and the ten largest clones take approximately 3.5%. The CDR3 totals 12 residues. Trimming removed 6 bases from V and 5 bases from J, with 8 bases in between. Study-level points and caveats: Post-booster repertoires again held most primary-vaccination clones (roughly 96% CD4, 80% to 90% CD8).

In its sample, this clonotype was seen many times. Antigen unknown. The TCR originated in a man aged 18 to 30 who received the YFV17D yellow fever vaccine. V usage is TRBV12-3 or TRBV12-4 and J usage is TRBJ1-5; D unclear. Here the sequenced sample was CD4+ T cells sorted from PBMCs, taken 5 days after the yellow fever booster vaccination. The CDR3 DNA follows: TGTGCCAGCAGGGAGACACATCAGCCCCAGCATTTT. It specifies CASRETHQPQHF.